The rows below give T cell receptor beta chains drawn from one sample of a study of vaccination and CD4 T cells after COVID-19. TCRdb re-analysed the PCR reads in MiXCR, keeping a single row per CDR3 protein. This table has roughly 20,000 distinct CDR3 sequences, about 60% appearing once. Here the sequenced sample was CD4+ T cells from blood, taken after SARS-CoV-2 vaccination. These receptors were collected from a human donor who had recovered from COVID-19. Both conserved end residues are trimmed from each CDR3.

J gene | V gene | CDR3 protein
TRBJ1-5 | TRBV6-1 | ASSTPGESGAPQH
TRBJ1-5 | TRBV10-1 | ASSRQGRPNQPQH
TRBJ1-1 | TRBV20-1 | SARDGAQGTEAF
TRBJ1-2 | TRBV19 | ASSPGTGDHGYT
TRBJ2-3 | TRBV20-1 | SAPGQGADTQY
TRBJ2-2 | TRBV18 | ASSPQDRGQAGELF
TRBJ1-6 | TRBV20-1 | SASGLFELNSPLH
TRBJ1-3 | TRBV7-8 | ASSQDRPSGNTIY
TRBJ2-5 | TRBV5-1 | ASSLGGAGQETQY
TRBJ1-6 | TRBV19 | ASSRGNNSPLH
TRBJ2-5 | TRBV20-1 | SVRQGHETQY
TRBJ2-2 | TRBV20-1 | SARASADRGSGELF
TRBJ1-1 | TRBV19 | ASSMGRNTEAF
TRBJ1-2 | TRBV15 | ATSREALSYGYT
TRBJ1-2 | TRBV5-4 | ASSLEQNYGYT
TRBJ1-5 | TRBV27 | ASSLEGGNQPQH
TRBJ2-1 | TRBV20-1 | SARQVVDPAAGEQF
TRBJ2-1 | TRBV20-1 | SARPPDEGNEQF
TRBJ2-5 | TRBV10-3 | ATNNDRGQETQY
TRBJ2-1 | TRBV7-3 | ASSFTGGADNEQF
TRBJ2-7 | TRBV28 | ASSLGGAPSYEQY
TRBJ2-5 | TRBV6-5 | ASSLRTAQETQY
TRBJ2-5 | TRBV10-3 | ATRATGRGEETQY
TRBJ2-5 | TRBV24-1 | ATSDSPGTSGRGVETQY
TRBJ1-5 | TRBV20-1 | SARGTGNQPQH
TRBJ2-3 | TRBV30 | ALGVGGRSTDTQY
TRBJ1-3 | TRBV5-4 | ASSIGGRTGNTIY
TRBJ2-5 | TRBV6-5 | ASSSPPGLAPAETQY
TRBJ1-6 | TRBV28 | ASSITGSFNSPLH
TRBJ2-5 | TRBV20-1 | RTVGETQETQY
TRBJ2-1 | TRBV18 | ASSLRDGVEQF
TRBJ1-1 | TRBV18 | ASSPEGIGAF
TRBJ2-3 | TRBV28 | ASSLGLTSGGTDTQY
TRBJ1-5 | TRBV24-1 | ATSDIGNNQPQH
TRBJ2-5 | TRBV10-3 | AISDVRETQY
TRBJ2-2 | TRBV12-3/TRBV12-4 | ASALARTRGAGELF
TRBJ2-3 | TRBV20-1 | SAPTAGGTDTQY
TRBJ2-7 | TRBV7-8 | ATHDLSSYEQY
TRBJ1-5 | TRBV12-3/TRBV12-4 | ASSFSVSSNQPQH
TRBJ2-3 | TRBV19 | ASSIGTDTQY
TRBJ1-1 | TRBV20-1 | SARAARVSFEAF
TRBJ2-1 | TRBV20-1 | SASPMGRLAGGANEQF
TRBJ2-5 | TRBV7-9 | ASSLATGMLETQY
TRBJ1-5 | TRBV7-2 | ASSLGFAGGGQPQH
TRBJ2-7 | TRBV20-1 | STAGGRDEQY
TRBJ1-5 | TRBV28 | ASSKRWDSYQPQH
TRBJ1-2 | TRBV18 | ASSQRRDTLYRRANYGYT
TRBJ2-3 | TRBV5-8 | ASSSHGTSGNADTQY
TRBJ1-1 | TRBV6-1 | ASSAGQLNTEAF
TRBJ2-1 | TRBV20-1 | SARDPAGVGDEQF
TRBJ2-5 | TRBV19 | ASGLAGGSQPETQY
TRBJ1-6 | TRBV7-3 | ASSLRGRDSPLH
TRBJ1-2 | TRBV20-1 | SATRQGLVAGYT
TRBJ1-5 | TRBV6-1 | ASSEANQPQH